This TCR beta chain is from a study of long-term antiretroviral therapy in people with HIV. The cryopreserved samples used held roughly 0.95-10 million PBMC prior to extraction of DNA. Germline V gives CDR1 MNHNY, CDR2 SVGAGI (reference sequence). With 2 bases removed from V and 8 bases from J, the gap between germline ends came to 13 bases. The CDR3 totals 14 residues. Comments on this clone: Its antigen is currently unknown.

Points from the study as a whole: Comparison with controls showed narrower CDR3 length ranges in HIV repertoires.

Researchers ran immunoSEQ v3.0 at survey level. The study targeted 40,000-50,000 T-cell genomes per sample in sequencing. Sequenced by immunoSEQ multiplex PCR; TCRdb stores in-frame clones only, minus some. The sample has 25,000 to 30,000 clones, roughly 83% seen once. This sequence originates from a man aged 25 to 40 with HIV. The source was unsorted PBMCs, collected about 2.7 years after starting antiretroviral therapy. The V call is TRBV6-6, the J call TRBJ2-1, with D perhaps matching TRBD1 or TRBD2 (5 bases each). The CDR3 reads CASSYTRGRDEQFF. DNA for the CDR3: TGTGCCAGCAGTTACACGAGGGGAAGGGATGAGCAGTTCTTC.